Described below is a single TCR beta chain sequence and its context. Assay: immunoSEQ multiplex PCR; the TCRdb copy retains only in-frame clones and omits some. The profile shows approximately 150,000 clones, 89% of them singletons. The sample comes from a study of control samples from healthy donors and cancer patients. This CDR3 comprises 12 residues. CDR1 SEHNR and CDR2 FQNEAQ come from the germline V gene (reference sequence). Trimming left V 0 bases short and J 3 bases short, with 3 bases between. This sequence was found in a man younger than 45 in good health. The chain uses TRBV7-9 and TRBJ2-7, with unresolved D. Input material: blood. Here the CDR3 DNA reads TGTGCCAGCAGCTTAGCTTTCTACGAGCAGTACTTC. Amino acids: CASSLAFYEQYF.